This T cell receptor (beta chain) stems from a study of cytomegalovirus exposure and HLA in healthy donors. At the level of the study: Previous work identified roughly 110 million unique TCR beta sequences from roughly 170 million T cells. Study results and limitations: Most CMV-associated TCR beta chains were later found to appear HLA-restricted.

PCR amplification relied on 60 Vbeta primers (plus 13 Jbeta primers). The data were produced by immunoSEQ multiplex PCR, yet TCRdb's version contains in-frame clones alone and is incomplete. The sample has some 96,000 clones, more than 70% seen once. This clone has a single count. As yet, its antigen is unknown. V gave up 0 bases and J gave up 4 bases, with 13 bases separating them. The germline gives CDR1 SGDLS, CDR2 YYNGEE. The CDR3 runs 15 residues. Sequenced sample: PBMCs. J is TRBJ2-5 and V is TRBV9; no reliable D call. The origin of this receptor is a woman in her sixties in good health and CMV-seropositive. The CDR3 nucleotides are TGTGCCAGCAGCGTAGGGGCCTTAGTAGGAGAGACCCAGTACTTC. Its translation is CASSVGALVGETQYF.